This is a list of T cell receptor beta chains from one sample in a study of shared clonotypes between healthy human individuals. The method was immunoSEQ multiplex PCR; TCRdb's version includes in-frame clones alone and lacks a portion of them. The data contain around 330,000 clones, approximately 79% of them singletons. What was sequenced was memory CD4+ T cells sorted from blood. The source is a man aged 25 to 45 in good health. Both conserved end residues are part of each CDR3. The order of the fields is clone size, J gene, D gene, V gene, CDR3 DNA, CDR3 protein. D genes are given only for firm matches. Expanded clones are given a class, and other clones once, few, many or no size at all.

.,TRBJ2-1,.,TRBV6-4,TGTGCCAGCAGTGACTCGCGTGAGGCTGATGAGCAGTTCTTC,CASSDSREADEQFF
few,TRBJ2-7,TRBD1,TRBV30,TGTGCCTGGAGTAGAGGGACAGGGAAGGAACGAGGGCAGTACTTC,CAWSRGTGKERGQYF
few,TRBJ1-4,.,TRBV27,TGTGCCAGCAGTCTCGGCGGACAAGGAGGAAAACTGTTTTTT,CASSLGGQGGKLFF
.,TRBJ2-7,.,TRBV10-3,TGTGCCATCAGTGATTCGGCGACGACTTCTACCTACGAGCAGTACTTC,CAISDSATTSTYEQYF
.,TRBJ1-2,.,TRBV28,TGTGCCACCTCCGGACGGCTAATGGGCTACACCTTC,CATSGRLMGYTF
.,TRBJ1-5,TRBD1,TRBV27,TGTGCCAGCAGTTACAGGGGGAGTCAGCCCCAGCATTTT,CASSYRGSQPQHF
.,TRBJ1-1,.,TRBV27,TGTGCCAGCAGGCCAGGGTCCGGGAACACTGAAGCTTTCTTT,CASRPGSGNTEAFF
.,TRBJ2-7,.,TRBV6-1,TGTGCCAGCAGTGAGAGCCGGGACATGGGGCAGTACTTC,CASSESRDMGQYF
.,TRBJ1-1,.,TRBV19,TGTGCCAGTAGTATCACGGTCCGGGGCACTGAAGCTTTCTTT,CASSITVRGTEAFF
few,TRBJ2-5,.,TRBV18,TGTGCCAGCTCACCCCAAGAGACCCAGTACTTC,CASSPQETQYF
.,TRBJ2-7,TRBD2,TRBV11-2,TGTGCCAGCAGCAGGACTAGCGGGGAATACGAGCAGTACTTC,CASSRTSGEYEQYF
few,TRBJ2-2,TRBD1,TRBV2,TGTGCCAGCTCAATATCTACGACAGGGCTAAACACCGGGGAGCTGTTTTTT,CASSISTTGLNTGELFF
.,TRBJ1-3,.,TRBV15,TGTGCCACCAGCAGAGCTGGAGGGGTTGGTAGAAACACCATATATTTT,CATSRAGGVGRNTIYF
.,TRBJ2-7,.,TRBV5-1,TGCGCCAGCAGCTTGGGCCCTAGCAGGGAGTCTCGGGAGCAGTACTTC,CASSLGPSRESREQYF
many,TRBJ2-5,.,TRBV11-2,TGTGCCAGCAGCTCTCCTCGCGGTGGGGAGACCCAGTACTTC,CASSSPRGGETQYF
.,TRBJ2-7,TRBD2,TRBV6-5,TGTGCCAGCAGTTACTTCTCTAGCGGGAGTAGCTACGAGCAGTACTTC,CASSYFSSGSSYEQYF
.,TRBJ1-2,.,TRBV6-5,TGTGCCAGCAGTTATGGAGGGGTCGGCTACACCTTC,CASSYGGVGYTF
.,TRBJ1-5,.,TRBV7-8,TGTGCCAGCAGCTTATTCAGGGATTTAAATCAGCCCCAGCATTTT,CASSLFRDLNQPQHF
.,TRBJ1-2,.,TRBV6-1,TGTGCCAGCAGTGAAGCCCGGACCTATGGCTACACCTTC,CASSEARTYGYTF
few,TRBJ2-2,TRBD2,TRBV10-1,TGCGCCAGCAGCCCCGGGACTAGCAGGGGCGGGGAGCTGTTTTTT,CASSPGTSRGGELFF
.,TRBJ2-6,.,TRBV5-5,TGTGCCAGCAGCTTGACCCGAGGAGACTCCTCTGGGGCCAACGTCCTGACTTTC,CASSLTRGDSSGANVLTF
.,TRBJ2-7,.,TRBV5-1,TGCGCCAGCTATGAGAGAACAGGGTTGAGATCCTACGAGCAGTACTTC,CASYERTGLRSYEQYF
.,TRBJ2-5,TRBD1,TRBV2,TGTGCCAGCAGAGTGGGACAGCCCAGCGTAGAGACCCAGTACTTC,CASRVGQPSVETQYF
.,TRBJ1-4,.,TRBV2,TGTGCCAGCCTGGGAGGGGTCCGCGAAAAACTGTTTTTT,CASLGGVREKLFF
once,TRBJ2-3,.,TRBV6-1,TGTGCCAGCAGGTCCGGGGTGGATACGCAGTATTTT,CASRSGVDTQYF
.,TRBJ1-5,TRBD1,TRBV28,TGTGCCAGCAGTCTCCGACAGGGTAACTTCAATCAGCCCCAGCATTTT,CASSLRQGNFNQPQHF
.,TRBJ2-5,.,TRBV10-1,TGCGCCAGCAGTGAAATCGGGGGAGAGACCCAGTACTTC,CASSEIGGETQYF
.,TRBJ2-3,TRBD2,TRBV5-1,TGCGCCAGCAGCTTGGATACTAGCGGGAGTAGGGTGGATACGCAGTATTTT,CASSLDTSGSRVDTQYF
few,TRBJ2-1,.,TRBV28,TGTGCCAGCAGTCCGGGACACCCTGGGGAGCAGTTCTTC,CASSPGHPGEQFF
few,TRBJ2-1,.,TRBV2,TGTGCCAGCAGTGAAGGTTGGCTACCCCAAGGTGAGCAGTTCTTC,CASSEGWLPQGEQFF
.,TRBJ2-1,TRBD2,TRBV28,TGTGCCAGCACGACAATGCTAGCGGGGTCGTACAATGAGCAGTTCTTC,CASTTMLAGSYNEQFF
.,TRBJ2-1,TRBD1,TRBV5-1,TGCGCCAGCAGCTTAGACCGCAGGGGGTACAATGAGCAGTTCTTC,CASSLDRRGYNEQFF
.,TRBJ2-1,.,TRBV4-3,TGCGCCAGCAGCCAAGCCCTGAGGTGGGGGAATGAGCAGTTCTTC,CASSQALRWGNEQFF
.,TRBJ2-5,.,TRBV28,TGTGCCAGCCTCCCGCCGAGGGGAGCAAAGACCCAGTACTTC,CASLPPRGAKTQYF
.,TRBJ2-7,.,TRBV6-6,TGTGCCAGTATGACGGTGACCTACGAGCAGTACTTC,CASMTVTYEQYF
.,TRBJ1-2,.,TRBV7-2,TGTGCCAGCAGCTCCTATCAGGGTCTTCTGGTCTTC,CASSSYQGLLVF
few,TRBJ2-7,.,TRBV11-2,TGTGCCAGCAGCCCGGGCCCCGCGGCTATAGGCTACGAGCAGTACTTC,CASSPGPAAIGYEQYF
.,TRBJ1-2,.,TRBV4-3,TGCGCCAGCAGCCAAGTCCCGGGGTCGGGCTATGGCTACACCTTC,CASSQVPGSGYGYTF